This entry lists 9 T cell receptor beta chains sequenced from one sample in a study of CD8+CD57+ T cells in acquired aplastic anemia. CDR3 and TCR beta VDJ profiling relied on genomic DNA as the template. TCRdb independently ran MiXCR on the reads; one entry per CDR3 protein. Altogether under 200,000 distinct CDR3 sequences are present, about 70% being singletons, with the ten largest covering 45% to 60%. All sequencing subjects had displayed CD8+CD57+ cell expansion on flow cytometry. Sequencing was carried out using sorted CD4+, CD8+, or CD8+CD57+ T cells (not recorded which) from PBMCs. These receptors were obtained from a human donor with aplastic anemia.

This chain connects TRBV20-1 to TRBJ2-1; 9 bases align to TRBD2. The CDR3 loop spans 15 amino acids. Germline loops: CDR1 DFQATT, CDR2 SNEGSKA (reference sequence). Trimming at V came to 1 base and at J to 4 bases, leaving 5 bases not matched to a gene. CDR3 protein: CSARVASGVYNEQFF. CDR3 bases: TGCAGTGCTAGAGTGGCTAGCGGGGTATACAATGAGCAGTTCTTC.

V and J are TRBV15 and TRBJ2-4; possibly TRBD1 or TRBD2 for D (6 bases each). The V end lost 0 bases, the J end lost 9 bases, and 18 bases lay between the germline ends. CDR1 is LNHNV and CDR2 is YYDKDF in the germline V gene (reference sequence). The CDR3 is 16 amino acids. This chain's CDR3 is CATSRDGVGGPTIQYF. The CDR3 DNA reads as TGTGCCACCAGCAGAGACGGAGTGGGGGGCCCCACCATTCAGTACTTC.

Written as DNA, the CDR3 is TGCAGCAACCGGGACATCTACACAGATACGCAGTATTTT. Encoded protein: CSNRDIYTDTQYF. The genes are TRBV29-1 and TRBJ2-3; possibly TRBD1 for D (6 bases). V was pared by 8 bases and J by 2 bases, with 14 bases between. This CDR3 region has 13 residues. Germline V gene lookup returns CDR1 SQVTM and CDR2 ANQGSEA.

The CDR3 DNA is TGTGCCAGCAGCTTAAAGAAAATCAACCGGGACTTGAGCTCCTACGAGCAGTACTTC. Its protein product is CASSLKKINRDLSSYEQYF. The chain is built from TRBV7-3 and TRBJ2-7; D is possibly TRBD2 (6 bases). V lost 1 base, J lost 0 bases, and 22 bases lay in between. Per germline, CDR1 SGHTA and CDR2 FQGTGA. The CDR3 is 19 residues long.

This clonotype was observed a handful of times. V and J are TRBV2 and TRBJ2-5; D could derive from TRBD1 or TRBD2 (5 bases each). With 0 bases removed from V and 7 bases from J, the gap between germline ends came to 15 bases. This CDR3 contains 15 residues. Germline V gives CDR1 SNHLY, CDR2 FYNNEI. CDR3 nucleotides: TGTGCCAGCAGTGAAGCGCTTGGGGGTGGTGGGACCCAGTACTTC. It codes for CASSEALGGGGTQYF.

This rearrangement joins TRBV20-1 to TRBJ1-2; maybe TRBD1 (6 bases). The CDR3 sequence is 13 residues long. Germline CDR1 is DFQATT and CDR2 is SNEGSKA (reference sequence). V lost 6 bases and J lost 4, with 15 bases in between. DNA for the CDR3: TGCAGTGCCAAAGTCCAGGGGACCTATGGCTACACCTTC. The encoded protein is CSAKVQGTYGYTF.

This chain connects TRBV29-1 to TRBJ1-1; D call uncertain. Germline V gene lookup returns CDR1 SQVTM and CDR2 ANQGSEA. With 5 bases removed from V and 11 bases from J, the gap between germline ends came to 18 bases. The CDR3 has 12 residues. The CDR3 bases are TGCAGCGTTAAGGACGGGCAGTCCCTCGCTTTCTTT. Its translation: CSVKDGQSLAFF.

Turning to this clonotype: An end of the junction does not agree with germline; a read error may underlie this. In DNA form, the CDR3 reads TGTGCCAGCAGTGAAGGATCCCCGGGGACATCCTACGAGCAGTACTTC. This encodes CASSEGSPGTSYEQYF. J is TRBJ2-7 and V is TRBV10-3; TRBD1 is a possible D gene (6 bases). Per germline, CDR1 ENHRY and CDR2 SYGVKD. This CDR3 is built from 16 residues.

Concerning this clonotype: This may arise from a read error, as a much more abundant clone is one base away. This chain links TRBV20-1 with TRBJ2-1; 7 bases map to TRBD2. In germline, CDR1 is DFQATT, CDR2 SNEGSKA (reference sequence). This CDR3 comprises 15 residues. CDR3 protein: CSARALAGDRNERFF. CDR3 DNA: TGCAGTGCTAGAGCCTTGGCGGGAGACCGCAATGAGCGGTTCTTC.